This entry lists 15 T cell receptor beta chains sequenced from one sample in a study of blood T cells in healthy people across ages. A second roughly 7 to 11 cycle PCR used barcoded and J-beta primers. One entry per CDR3 protein, called by TCRdb with MiXCR from the 5' RACE reads. This table has some 900,000 distinct CDR3 sequences, roughly 52% appearing once. Source material: blood. The receptors were sampled from a man aged 25-40 years in good health.

The chain carries TRBV11-2 and TRBJ1-2, with 8 bases aligning to TRBD1. With V trimmed by 0 bases and J by 7 bases, 7 bases remained unmatched. CDR1 and CDR2 from the germline V gene are SGHAT and FQNNGV. This CDR3 spans 15 amino acids. In DNA form, the CDR3 reads TGTGCCAGCAGCTTAGATCGGGCCAGGGGGCCTGGCTACACCTTC. Protein product: CASSLDRARGPGYTF.

This chain joins TRBV5-1 and TRBJ1-1; 7 bases map to TRBD1. Germline lookup yields CDR1 SGHRS and CDR2 YFSETQ. This CDR3 comprises 15 residues. V shed 3 bases, J shed 0 bases, and the junction held 5 bases outside the gene matches. CDR3 residues: CASSSGTDLNTEAFF. The CDR3 DNA reads as TGCGCCAGCAGCTCCGGGACAGACTTGAACACTGAAGCTTTCTTT.

The table lists this clonotype with a few counts. The CDR3 DNA reads as TGTGCCAGCAGTCAACGACCTACCTACCAAGAGACCCAGTACTTC. It translates to CASSQRPTYQETQYF. V gene TRBV27 combines with J gene TRBJ2-5, with unresolved D. The CDR3 runs to 15 residues. Trimming took 5 bases from V and 0 from J, leaving 13 bases between them. The germline gives CDR1 MNHEY, CDR2 SMNVEV (reference sequence).

The gene calls are TRBV3-1 and TRBJ1-2; D is ambiguous. Trimming removed 0 bases at V and 0 bases at J, with 8 bases between. The CDR3 consists of 15 residues. The germline CDR1 and CDR2 sequences are LGHDT and YNNKEL (reference sequence). The CDR3 loop is CASSQELPSNYGYTF. The CDR3 nucleotides are TGTGCCAGCAGCCAAGAACTCCCTTCTAACTATGGCTACACCTTC.

Details on this clonotype: This sequence may be a read error, since a much larger clone differs from it by one base. The V gene is TRBV7-2, the J gene TRBJ2-5; 8 bases match TRBD2. Germline-derived CDR1 and CDR2 are SGHTA and FQGNSA. The CDR3 contains 15 residues. With V trimmed by 5 bases and J by 1 base, 6 bases remained unmatched. Written as DNA, the CDR3 is TGTGCCAGCAGCCCCCAGCGGGGGCCCCAAGAGACCCAGTACTTC. Translated, it gives CASSPQRGPQETQYF.

The V gene is TRBV4-1, the J gene TRBJ2-3; D not resolved. The CDR3 length is 16 residues. CDR1 and CDR2 from the germline V gene are MGHRA and YSYEKL. V lost 2 bases to trimming and J lost 4 bases, with 16 bases between them. This CDR3 is CASSQPASRVADTQYF. Here the CDR3 DNA reads TGCGCCAGCAGCCAACCGGCTTCCCGGGTGGCAGATACGCAGTATTTT.

This clonotype was detected a few times. This chain connects TRBV4-1 to TRBJ2-5; 11 bases match TRBD2. Germline assignment: CDR1 MGHRA and CDR2 YSYEKL. With V trimmed by 4 bases and J by 2 bases, 6 bases remained unmatched. This CDR3 region has 16 residues. This chain's CDR3 is CASSRSRTSGQETQYF. CDR3 coding DNA: TGCGCCAGCAGCCGGTCACGGACTAGCGGGCAAGAGACCCAGTACTTC.

This chain joins TRBV28 and TRBJ1-1, with 7 bases identical to TRBD1. The ends lost 5 bases at V and 4 bases at J; junction bases unmatched: 4. The CDR3 runs 13 residues. Germline CDR1 reads MDHEN; CDR2 reads SYDVKM. In nucleotides, the CDR3 is TGTGCCAGCAGTGCAGGGGGTTTCACTGAAGCTTTCTTT. Its translation: CASSAGGFTEAFF.

In this sample, this clonotype turned up a few times. This may stem from a read error, because a much larger clone lies one nucleotide away. The rearrangement links TRBV20-1 to TRBJ2-4, with TRBD1 identical over 9 bases. This CDR3 spans 16 amino acids. Looked up from germline, CDR1 is DFQATT and CDR2 is SNEGSKA (reference sequence). Unmatched junction bases numbered 3, after V lost 0 bases and J lost 0 bases. CDR3 DNA: TGCAGTGCTAGAGATGCGACAGGGGGAGCCAAAAACATTCAGTACTTC. It encodes CSARDATGGAKNIQYF.

The gene calls are TRBV12-3 or TRBV12-4 and TRBJ2-3; the D gene could be TRBD1 or TRBD2 (7 bases each). This CDR3 has 18 amino acids. V was pared by 6 bases and J by 0 bases, with 22 bases between. The CDR3, as DNA: TGTGCCAGCAGACCTAACCGGGAGGAGGGGGCTAGCACAGATACGCAGTATTTT. Its protein is CASRPNREEGASTDTQYF.

The genes are TRBV5-4 and TRBJ2-6; the D is unclear. The CDR3 spans 16 residues. Trimming shortened V by 3 bases and J by 0 bases, and 10 bases separated the two germline ends. The germline CDR1 and CDR2 sequences are SGHNT and YYREEE (reference sequence). Written as DNA, the CDR3 is TGTGCCAGCAGCTCTGGACCGGTCTCTGGGGCCAACGTCCTGACTTTC. Translating it yields CASSSGPVSGANVLTF.

V gene TRBV29-1 combines with J gene TRBJ2-5; 10 bases line up with TRBD2. Germline CDR1 reads SQVTM; CDR2 reads ANQGSEA. The CDR3 spans 13 residues. Trimming removed 7 bases from V and 5 bases from J; junction bases left unmatched: 7. The CDR3 here is CSGLAGVLETQYF. CDR3 DNA: TGCAGCGGTCTAGCGGGAGTCTTGGAGACCCAGTACTTC.

The V call is TRBV5-1, the J call TRBJ1-5; the D is unclear. The CDR3 contains 15 residues. CDR1 is SGHRS and CDR2 is YFSETQ in the germline V gene. Trimming took off 0 bases at V and 3 bases at J, with 10 bases between the two ends. In DNA, the CDR3 is TGCGCCAGCAGCTTGGGCCCCGGGAACAATCAGCCCCAGCATTTT. As protein: CASSLGPGNNQPQHF.

This clonotype was counted a few times. V is TRBV20-1 and J is TRBJ1-2, with unresolved D. V was cut by 1 base and J by 1 base, with 13 bases left in between. Germline V gives CDR1 DFQATT, CDR2 SNEGSKA (reference sequence). The CDR3 totals 15 residues. This CDR3 reads CSARVDRSINYGYTF. CDR3 sequence (DNA): TGCAGTGCTAGAGTGGACCGGTCGATTAACTATGGCTACACCTTC.

The rearrangement links TRBV27 to TRBJ1-6; no clear D gene. The CDR3 extends over 15 amino acids. From germline, CDR1 is MNHEY and CDR2 SMNVEV (reference sequence). Trimming cost V 3 bases and J 9 bases, with 15 bases left between them. In DNA form, the CDR3 reads TGTGCCAGCAGTTTGCAGTTCCTGGAGAGTTCACCCCTCCACTTT. It specifies CASSLQFLESSPLHF.